The source of this T cell receptor (beta chain) is a study of blood T cell repertoires in COVID-19. Study details: T cells, B-cell-depleted T cells, or PBMCs provided the cDNA or gDNA that served as material.

The trim removed 7 bases at V and 6 bases at J, leaving 6 bases unmatched. Germline CDR1 reads MRHNA; CDR2 reads SNTAGT. The CDR3 length is 14 residues. Seattle's cohort entered during active infection and was followed longitudinally. Study processing details: Nucleated cell counts were estimated from reference gene primer amplification. Repertoires were generated with immunoSEQ multiplex PCR, while TCRdb's copy carries only in-frame clones and drops some. The D gene and trimming were derived from the DNA, and the V and J assignments and clone size from that table. Here the sample spans about 140,000 clones, less than 90% being singletons.

J is TRBJ2-2 and V is TRBV6-4; 9 bases are a match to TRBD1. Sequenced material: peripheral blood. This clonotype originated in a human donor with COVID-19, enrolled during active disease. The donor label of this sample is uncertain. The CDR3 here is CASNQDRGAGELFF. CDR3 DNA sequence: TGTGCCAGCAACCAAGACAGGGGGGCCGGGGAGCTGTTTTTT.